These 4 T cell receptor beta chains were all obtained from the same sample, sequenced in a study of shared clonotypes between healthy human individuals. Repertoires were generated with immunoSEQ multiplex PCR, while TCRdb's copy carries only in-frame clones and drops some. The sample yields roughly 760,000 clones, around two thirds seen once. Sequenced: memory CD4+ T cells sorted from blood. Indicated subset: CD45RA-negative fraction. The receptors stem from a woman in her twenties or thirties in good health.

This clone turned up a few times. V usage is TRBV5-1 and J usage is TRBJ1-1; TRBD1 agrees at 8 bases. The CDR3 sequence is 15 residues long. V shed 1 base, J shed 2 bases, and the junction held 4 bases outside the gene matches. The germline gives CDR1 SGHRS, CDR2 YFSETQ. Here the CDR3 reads CASSLLQGANTEAFF. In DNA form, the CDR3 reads TGCGCCAGCAGCTTGCTCCAGGGGGCTAACACTGAAGCTTTCTTT.

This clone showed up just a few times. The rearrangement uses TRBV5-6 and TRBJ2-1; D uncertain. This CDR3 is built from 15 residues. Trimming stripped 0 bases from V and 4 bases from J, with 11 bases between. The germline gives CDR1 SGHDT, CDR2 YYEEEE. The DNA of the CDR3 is TGTGCCAGCAGCTTGGAGGCTAGAGCGTACAATGAGCAGTTCTTC. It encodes CASSLEARAYNEQFF.

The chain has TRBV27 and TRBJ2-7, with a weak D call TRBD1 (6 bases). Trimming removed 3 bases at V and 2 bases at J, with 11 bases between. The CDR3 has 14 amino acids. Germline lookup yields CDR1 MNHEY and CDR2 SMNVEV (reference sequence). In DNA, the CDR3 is TGTGCCAGCAGTTTTCACCAGGGGCCCTACGAGCAGTACTTC. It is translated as CASSFHQGPYEQYF.

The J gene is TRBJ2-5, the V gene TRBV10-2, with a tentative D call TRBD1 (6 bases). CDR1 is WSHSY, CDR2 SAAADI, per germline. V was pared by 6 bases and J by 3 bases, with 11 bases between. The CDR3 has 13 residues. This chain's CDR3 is CASRWGLEETQYF. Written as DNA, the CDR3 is TGCGCCAGCAGGTGGGGGCTCGAAGAGACCCAGTACTTC.